Presented here are 19 T cell receptor beta chains from one specimen sequenced in a study of cytomegalovirus exposure and HLA in healthy donors. PCR amplification relied on 60 Vbeta primers (plus 13 Jbeta primers). Sequenced by immunoSEQ multiplex PCR; TCRdb stores in-frame clones only, minus some. The data hold 150,000 to 200,000 clones, with around 78% observed a single time. Sequencing was carried out using PBMCs. These TCRs come from a man aged 35 to 55 in good health and CMV-seronegative.

The gene calls are TRBV7-8 and TRBJ2-7; TRBD1 might be the D (6 bases). Germline CDR1 and CDR2: SGHVS and FQNEAQ. The V and J ends lost 4 bases and 2 bases respectively, with 9 bases between them. The CDR3 is made up of 13 amino acids. The CDR3 DNA is TGTGCCAGCAGCTGGGACACTCCCTACGAGCAGTACTTC. It encodes CASSWDTPYEQYF.

The J gene is TRBJ1-4, the V gene TRBV2; no definite D call. This CDR3 has 12 amino acids. Between the trimmed V and J ends, which lost 7 bases and 8 bases, there was a span of 11 bases. From germline, CDR1 is SNHLY and CDR2 FYNNEI. CDR3 in amino acids: CASMIVEEKLFF. The CDR3 bases are TGTGCCAGCATGATAGTTGAAGAAAAACTGTTTTTT.

The chain uses TRBV11-2 and TRBJ1-4; no clear D gene. The V end was cut by 2 bases, the J end by 1 base, with 8 bases between. The CDR3 loop spans 15 amino acids. CDR1 SGHAT and CDR2 FQNNGV come from the germline V gene. The CDR3 nucleotides read TGTGCCAGCAGCTTAAGCTACGGAACTAATGAAAAACTGTTTTTT. It yields the protein CASSLSYGTNEKLFF.

The V call is TRBV6-4, the J call TRBJ1-5, with a tentative D call TRBD1 (6 bases). This CDR3 spans 13 amino acids. Trimming shortened V by 5 bases and J by 5 bases, and 10 bases separated the two germline ends. CDR1 is MRHNA, CDR2 SNTAGT, per germline. In DNA form, the CDR3 reads TGTGCCAGCAGTACAGGGATCGATCAGCCCCAGCATTTT. Protein: CASSTGIDQPQHF.

The chain employs TRBV5-4 and TRBJ1-1; no clear D. This CDR3 region has 14 residues. Germline CDR1 SGHNT, CDR2 YYREEE (reference sequence). Trimming removed 0 bases at V and 1 base at J, with 7 bases between. Here the CDR3 reads CASSLGASNTEAFF. The CDR3 coding sequence is TGTGCCAGCAGCTTGGGGGCATCGAACACTGAAGCTTTCTTT.

The V call is TRBV30, the J call TRBJ1-3; a weak D match, TRBD1 (5 bases). V lost 3 bases, J lost 4 bases, and 10 bases lay in between. This CDR3 has 13 amino acids. Germline values: CDR1 GTSNPN, CDR2 SVGIG (reference sequence). For the CDR3, the DNA is TGTGCCTGGAGACCTGGGGCGGGAAACACCATATATTTT. This translates into CAWRPGAGNTIYF.

The chain links TRBV5-1 to TRBJ2-5; TRBD2 agrees at 11 bases. Germline-derived CDR1 and CDR2 are SGHRS and YFSETQ. The CDR3 consists of 15 residues. V shed 4 bases and J 5 bases; nucleotides not matched to a gene: 7. CDR3 in amino acids: CASSIIGTSGETQYF. Here the CDR3 DNA reads TGCGCCAGCAGCATAATAGGGACTAGCGGCGAGACCCAGTACTTC. The entire variable domain, with the rest obtained from reference TRBV5-1 and TRBJ2-5, is as follows: KAGVTQTPRYLIKTRGQQVTLSCSPISGHRSVSWYQQTPGQGLQFLFEYFSETQRNKGNFPGRFSGRQFSNSRSEMNVSTLELGDSALYLCASSIIGTSGETQYFGPGTRLLVL.

The chain is built from TRBV7-2 and TRBJ1-2, with 8 positions matching TRBD1. Germline CDR1 reads SGHTA; CDR2 reads FQGNSA. Trimming at V came to 5 bases and at J to 8 bases, leaving 13 bases not matched to a gene. The CDR3 has 15 amino acids. The CDR3 loop reads CASSRRGRGLEGYTF. In DNA, the CDR3 is TGTGCCAGCAGCCGGAGGGGCAGGGGGCTGGAAGGCTACACCTTC. The full variable domain, completed using reference TRBV7-2 and TRBJ1-2, is GAGVSQSPSNKVTEKGKDVELRCDPISGHTALYWYRQSLGQGLEFLIYFQGNSAPDKSGLPSDRFSAERTGGSVSTLTIQRTQQEDSAVYLCASSRRGRGLEGYTFGSGTRLTVV.

This clone was found a few times. V usage is TRBV28 and J usage is TRBJ2-3; no clear D. The germline gives CDR1 MDHEN, CDR2 SYDVKM. V lost 4 bases and J lost 0, with 11 bases in between. This CDR3 is built from 15 residues. The CDR3: CASSWSVASTDTQYF. CDR3 nucleotides: TGTGCCAGCAGTTGGAGTGTAGCTAGCACAGATACGCAGTATTTT.

About this clone: Germline is not matched at one junction end, which may reflect a read error. The chain is built from TRBV4-1 and TRBJ1-5, with 8 bases fitting TRBD1. CDR3 length equals 16 residues. CDR1 and CDR2 (germline): MGHRA, YSYEKL. CDR3 coding DNA: TGCGCCAGCAGTCAAGGCCCGCAGGGGGCACGGCAGCCCCAGCATTTT. Amino acids: CASSQGPQGARQPQHF.

CDR3 protein: CASSARQGAGTGELFF. CDR3 sequence (DNA): TGTGCCAGCAGCGCCCGACAGGGGGCGGGGACCGGGGAGCTGTTTTTT. The J gene is TRBJ2-2, the V gene TRBV7-3; the match to TRBD1 covers 10 bases. CDR3 size: 16 residues. Germline assignment: CDR1 SGHTA and CDR2 FQGTGA. V shed 5 bases and J 5 bases; nucleotides not matched to a gene: 8.

About this clone itself: An end of the junction differs from the germline gene, which may be a read error. The V gene is TRBV5-4, the J gene TRBJ2-4; 9 positions match TRBD2. The CDR3 is made up of 15 amino acids. Germline V lookup: CDR1 SGHNT, CDR2 YYREEE (reference sequence). The CDR3 coding sequence is TGTGCCAGCAGCTTGTTTGCGGGAGGGCCGAACAGTCAGTACTTC. Amino acid sequence: CASSLFAGGPNSQYF. Looking up the rest from reference TRBV5-4 and TRBJ2-4 gives the full variable domain: ETGVTQSPTHLIKTRGQQVTLRCSSQSGHNTVSWYQQALGQGPQFIFQYYREEENGRGNFPPRFSGLQFPNYSSELNVNALELDDSALYLCASSLFAGGPNSQYFGAGTRLSVL.

This chain joins TRBV11-1 and TRBJ1-2, with D unresolved. The CDR3 has 14 amino acids. The V gene's germline CDR1 is SGHAT and CDR2 FQDESV (reference sequence). The V end was cut by 5 bases, the J end by 0 bases, with 10 bases between. The CDR3 here is CASSRGPANYGYTF. Written as DNA, the CDR3 is TGTGCCAGCAGCCGAGGGCCCGCTAACTATGGCTACACCTTC.

This clone was observed a handful of times. The chain combines TRBV7-2 with TRBJ2-1; 13 bases fit TRBD2. The CDR3 is made up of 14 amino acids. V shed 5 bases, J shed 8 bases, and the junction held 3 bases outside the gene matches. Germline V gives CDR1 SGHTA, CDR2 FQGNSA. The CDR3 coding sequence is TGTGCCAGCAGCCGCGGACTAGCGGGAGATGAGCAGTTCTTC. This sequence encodes CASSRGLAGDEQFF.

The chain combines TRBV11-2 with TRBJ1-2; 9 bases line up with TRBD1. V shed 1 base, J shed 9 bases, and the junction held 9 bases outside the gene matches. From germline, CDR1 is SGHAT and CDR2 FQNNGV. This CDR3 has 15 amino acids. CDR3 DNA: TGTGCCAGCAGCTTAGCCCCGACAGGGGGAGTTAGCTACACCTTC. As protein: CASSLAPTGGVSYTF.

The genes are TRBV30 and TRBJ2-5, with D maybe TRBD2 (5 bases). In germline, CDR1 is GTSNPN, CDR2 SVGIG (reference sequence). The CDR3 has 15 residues. V shed 1 base and J shed 2 bases, with 14 bases lying between them. The CDR3: CAWSEERVKQETQYF. The CDR3 coding sequence is TGTGCCTGGAGTGAGGAGAGGGTGAAACAAGAGACCCAGTACTTC.

The V call is TRBV9, the J call TRBJ2-2; possible D gene TRBD1, 6 bases. Germline V gene lookup returns CDR1 SGDLS and CDR2 YYNGEE. V lost 0 bases, J lost 0 bases, and 6 bases lay in between. This CDR3 contains 15 residues. CDR3 DNA: TGTGCCAGCAGCGTAGGGACAGCGAACACCGGGGAGCTGTTTTTT. Its protein is CASSVGTANTGELFF.

The chain couples TRBV14 to TRBJ2-1; no clear D. Per germline, CDR1 SGHDN and CDR2 FVKESK. The CDR3 extends over 15 amino acids. Trimming pared 1 base from V and 7 bases from J, leaving 14 bases between. This CDR3 is CASSQVPSILNEQFF. CDR3 nucleotide sequence: TGTGCCAGCAGCCAAGTCCCGAGCATTTTAAATGAGCAGTTCTTC.

The chain employs TRBV6-5 and TRBJ1-2; 9 nucleotides match TRBD1. Looked up from germline, CDR1 is MNHEY and CDR2 is SVGAGI. This CDR3 is built from 15 residues. The ends lost 6 bases at V and 5 bases at J; junction bases unmatched: 10. CDR3: CASRPRQGGSYGYTF. Written as DNA, the CDR3 is TGTGCCAGCAGACCACGACAGGGGGGATCGTATGGCTACACCTTC.